Sequencing of this T cell receptor (beta chain) was carried out in a study of cytomegalovirus exposure and HLA in healthy donors. Study summary: The approximately 120 validation repertoires, a later analysis reported, used the same platform as the approximately 670 first-cohort repertoires. Study-level points and caveats: According to a later analysis, TCR clusters from the first cohort tended to co-occur in the 120 or so validation repertoires. The classifier reportedly diagnosed cytomegalovirus status with high sensitivity and specificity.

As for this clone: The antigen is undetermined.

The donors belonged to the roughly 120-subject validation cohort, separate from the approximately 670-subject first cohort. Method: immunoSEQ multiplex PCR; TCRdb's copy keeps in-frame clones and lacks some. The data contain some 150,000 clones, around 90% of them singletons. The CDR3 is 14 amino acids. CDR1 and CDR2 from the germline V gene are SGHVS and FNYEAQ. V was clipped by 2 bases and J by 8 bases; unmatched bases: 6. Sequenced material: PBMCs. V usage is TRBV7-6 and J usage is TRBJ2-1; 7 bases align to TRBD1. The receptor's source is a man aged 18 to 29 in good health and CMV-seropositive. The CDR3 nucleotides are TGTGCCAGCAGCTTACGAGACAGGGTGGATGAGCAGTTCTTC. It translates to CASSLRDRVDEQFF.